The next 4 T cell receptor beta chains were all read from a single sample in a study of T cells in Graves' hyperthyroidism and ophthalmopathy. The investigators amplified TCR beta CDR3 regions from RNA transcripts. First-round RT-PCR of the TCR CDR3 relied on the HTBI primer set. Each CDR3 protein gets one entry after TCRdb re-called the multiplex PCR reads with MiXCR. The sample yields some 600,000 distinct CDR3 sequences, 11% to 15% seen once. Sequencing was carried out using blood. The receptors originated from a woman in her 30s with Graves' hyperthyroidism that later progressed to Graves' ophthalmopathy.

The chain employs TRBV7-9 and TRBJ2-1; 8 bases align to TRBD1. V lost 1 base, J lost 1 base, and 15 bases stayed unmatched. Germline CDR1 is SEHNR and CDR2 is FQNEAQ (reference sequence). The CDR3 spans 20 residues. CDR3 residues: CASSLVGVGQGRISYNEQFF. DNA of the CDR3: TGTGCCAGCAGCTTAGTAGGGGTCGGACAGGGACGAATTTCCTACAATGAGCAGTTCTTC.

This clonotype was observed many times. CDR3 in amino acids: CASRPSSGGGSGSPLHF. CDR3 DNA sequence: TGTGCCAGCAGACCCTCATCGGGGGGGGGCTCTGGATCACCCCTCCACTTT. The chain couples TRBV6-1 to TRBJ1-6; weak D call: TRBD1 (6 bases). From germline, CDR1 is MNHNS and CDR2 SASEGT. V shed 6 bases and J shed 10 bases, with 25 bases lying between them. The CDR3 is made up of 17 amino acids.

This clonotype was seen many times. The J gene is TRBJ2-1, the V gene TRBV11-2, with 9 bases fitting TRBD1. With 6 bases clipped from V and 6 bases from J, the junction kept 6 bases outside the gene matches. In germline, CDR1 is SGHAT, CDR2 FQNNGV. The CDR3 totals 14 residues. CDR3 in DNA: TGTGCCAGCAGGGACCAGACAGGGGGCAATGAGCAGTTCTTC. This sequence encodes CASRDQTGGNEQFF.

Notes on this clonotype: A much larger clone differs by one base, so this may be a read error. The chain links TRBV30 to TRBJ1-4, with a tentative D call TRBD1 (6 bases). The V and J ends lost 7 bases and 6 bases respectively, with 12 bases between them. The CDR3 length is 12 residues. CDR1 and CDR2 from the germline V gene are GTSNPN and SVGIG (reference sequence). CDR3 DNA sequence: TGTGCCTCGAAGGGGGTAGATGAAAAACTGTTTTTT. Its translation: CASKGVDEKLFF.